A selection of T cell receptor beta chains follows, all from one sample in a study of blood T cell repertoires in COVID-19. Profiled with immunoSEQ multiplex PCR; TCRdb holds only in-frame clones, not every one. In the table there are approximately 190,000 clones, roughly four fifths of which are singletons. Sequences were obtained from peripheral blood. The receptors come from a woman in her 70s with active or convalescent COVID-19. The CDR3 runs from the conserved cysteine through the conserved F or W. A D gene is named only where the DNA matches it firmly. Clone sizes are given selectively: once, few, many, or a class where the clone is expanded.

>-|14|-|TRBV19|TRBJ2-7
CASKRTGPPYEQYF
TGTGCCAGTAAGAGAACAGGGCCCCCCTACGAGCAGTACTTC
>TRBD2|13|few|TRBV12-3/TRBV12-4|TRBJ2-3
CASSLGEGDTQYF
TGTGCCAGCAGTTTAGGGGAGGGCGATACGCAGTATTTT
>TRBD1|17|-|TRBV5-1|TRBJ2-2
CASGTSTGAKNTGELFF
TGCGCCAGCGGAACCTCGACAGGGGCGAAGAACACCGGGGAGCTGTTTTTT
>-|14|-|TRBV6-5|TRBJ2-7
CASSYSRVNGEQYF
TGTGCCAGCAGTTACTCGAGGGTGAACGGCGAGCAGTACTTC
>TRBD2|16|once|TRBV5-4|TRBJ2-2
CASSPRTSGNTGELFF
TGTGCCAGCAGCCCTCGGACTAGCGGGAACACCGGGGAGCTGTTTTTT
>-|12|once|TRBV12-3/TRBV12-4|TRBJ1-1
CASRKYYTEAFF
TGTGCCAGCAGAAAATATTACACTGAAGCTTTCTTT
>TRBD2|13|-|TRBV6-5|TRBJ2-1
CASSPTSVGEQFF
TGTGCCAGCAGCCCCACTAGCGTCGGTGAGCAGTTCTTC
>-|14|few|TRBV7-2|TRBJ1-4
CASSSGQYNEKLFF
TGTGCCAGCAGCTCTGGACAGTATAATGAAAAACTGTTTTTT
>TRBD1|15|-|TRBV5-6|TRBJ2-7
CASSPPHRGPYEQYF
TGTGCCAGCAGCCCCCCGCACAGGGGCCCCTACGAGCAGTACTTC
>-|13|-|TRBV7-9|TRBJ2-7
CASSLPGTYEQYF
TGTGCCAGCAGCTTACCGGGAACCTACGAGCAGTACTTC
>TRBD2|14|-|TRBV19|TRBJ2-7
CASSIGLAGSEQYF
TGTGCCAGTAGTATCGGACTAGCGGGATCCGAGCAGTACTTC
>-|12|-|TRBV2|TRBJ1-2
CASRRTENGYTF
TGTGCCAGCCGGCGGACAGAGAATGGCTACACCTTC
>TRBD2|15|-|TRBV10-3|TRBJ2-7
CAINPSGDRSYEQYF
TGTGCCATCAATCCTAGCGGGGATAGATCCTACGAGCAGTACTTC
>-|13|-|TRBV11-2|TRBJ1-1
CASSWTENTEAFF
TGTGCCAGCAGCTGGACAGAAAACACTGAAGCTTTCTTT
>-|15|-|TRBV28|TRBJ1-1
CASSLVSGGHTEAFF
TGTGCCAGCAGTTTGGTTTCCGGGGGGCACACTGAAGCTTTCTTT
>-|15|-|TRBV3-1/TRBV3-2|TRBJ1-6
CASSPTLQGPEPLHF
TGTGCCAGCAGCCCGACCCTACAGGGCCCAGAACCCCTCCACTTT
>-|17|-|TRBV9|TRBJ1-1
CASSVGQGGAGNTEAFF
TGTGCCAGCAGCGTAGGGCAGGGTGGTGCCGGGAACACTGAAGCTTTCTTT
>TRBD2|18|few|TRBV18|TRBJ2-2
CASSSRPVGLADTGELFF
TGTGCCAGCTCATCACGGCCCGTGGGACTAGCGGACACCGGGGAGCTGTTTTTT
>-|13|-|TRBV9|TRBJ2-2
CASQGGIIGELFF
TGTGCCAGCCAAGGAGGGATAATCGGGGAGCTGTTTTTT
>TRBD1|13|-|TRBV10-2|TRBJ1-1
CASTTGGASEAFF
TGCGCCAGCACGACAGGGGGCGCCAGTGAAGCTTTCTTT
>TRBD2|16|-|TRBV9|TRBJ2-1
CASSVAGGRSYNEQFF
TGTGCCAGCAGCGTAGCGGGCGGGAGGTCCTACAATGAGCAGTTCTTC
>TRBD1|14|-|TRBV19|TRBJ2-1
CASSSGTDYNEQFF
TGTGCCAGTAGTTCCGGGACAGATTACAATGAGCAGTTCTTC
>TRBD1|15|-|TRBV6-2/TRBV6-3|TRBJ1-3
CASSFTGGTGNTIYF
TGTGCCAGCAGTTTCACAGGGGGAACTGGAAACACCATATATTTT
>TRBD2|18|-|TRBV14|TRBJ2-3
CASSQWTSGIPSTDTQYF
TGTGCCAGCAGCCAGTGGACTAGCGGGATCCCTAGCACAGATACGCAGTATTTT
>-|17|-|TRBV18|TRBJ2-2
CATSRQQARPNTGELFF
TGTGCCACCTCGCGGCAGCAAGCCCGCCCGAACACCGGGGAGCTGTTTTTT
>TRBD1|14|-|TRBV28|TRBJ2-7
CASRIRDRYYEQYF
TGTGCCAGCAGGATCCGGGACAGGTACTACGAGCAGTACTTC
>-|14|-|TRBV5-4|TRBJ2-2
CASGQPNGPGELFF
TGTGCCAGCGGGCAACCGAATGGCCCCGGGGAGCTGTTTTTT
>TRBD1|14|-|TRBV10-3|TRBJ1-2
CAIRKLTGDYGYTF
TGTGCCATCAGAAAACTGACAGGGGACTATGGCTACACCTTC
>TRBD1|12|once|TRBV2|TRBJ2-1
CARGQGRNEQFF
TGTGCCAGGGGACAGGGCCGCAATGAGCAGTTCTTC
>-|14|-|TRBV3-1/TRBV3-2|TRBJ2-5
CASSQDARGETQYF
TGTGCCAGCAGCCAAGACGCGAGGGGGGAGACCCAGTACTTC
>TRBD2|16|-|TRBV7-9|TRBJ2-1
CASTSYRREAYNEQFF
TGTGCCAGCACCTCCTATCGGCGGGAGGCCTACAATGAGCAGTTCTTC
>-|14|-|TRBV2|TRBJ2-7
CASRARQSSYEQYF
TGTGCCAGCAGAGCCCGACAGTCCTCCTACGAGCAGTACTTC
>TRBD2|15|-|TRBV7-3|TRBJ2-1
CASSLAAGGYNEQFF
TGTGCCAGCAGCCTCGCGGCGGGAGGGTACAATGAGCAGTTCTTC
>TRBD2|14|-|TRBV27|TRBJ2-1
CASRLAGGDNEQFF
TGTGCCAGCAGGTTAGCGGGAGGGGACAATGAGCAGTTCTTC
>TRBD1|15|-|TRBV2|TRBJ2-1
CASSEDRGLYNEQFF
TGTGCCAGCAGCGAAGACAGGGGGCTCTACAATGAGCAGTTCTTC
>-|16|-|TRBV5-1|TRBJ1-4
CASSLTGPGANEKLFF
TGCGCCAGCAGCTTGACAGGGCCCGGGGCTAATGAAAAACTGTTTTTT
>-|15|few|TRBV5-6|TRBJ1-1
CASSLGRTAAREAFF
TGTGCCAGCAGCTTAGGCAGGACAGCGGCCCGAGAAGCTTTCTTT
>-|16|-|TRBV13|TRBJ1-6
CASSKPGSGANSPLHF
TGTGCCAGCAGCAAACCGGGGTCAGGAGCAAATTCACCCCTCCACTTT
>TRBD1|16|-|TRBV5-1|TRBJ2-2
CASSLGTGGNTGELFF
TGCGCCAGCAGCTTGGGTACAGGGGGGAACACCGGGGAGCTGTTTTTT
>TRBD1|15|-|TRBV5-1|TRBJ2-6
CASSRDSSGANVLTF
TGCGCCAGCAGCAGGGACAGCTCTGGGGCCAACGTCCTGACTTTC
>-|15|-|TRBV3-1/TRBV3-2|TRBJ2-7
CASSQEGGSVYEQYF
TGTGCCAGCAGCCAAGAGGGAGGTTCAGTCTACGAGCAGTACTTC
>TRBD2|11|-|TRBV28|TRBJ2-7
CASRLAGEQYF
TGTGCCAGCCGACTAGCAGGCGAGCAGTACTTC
>-|16|-|TRBV19|TRBJ2-2
CASSIVGGRGTGELFF
TGTGCCAGTAGTATAGTCGGGGGGCGCGGCACCGGGGAGCTGTTTTTT
>-|14|once|TRBV6-5|TRBJ1-1
CASSKLYLDTEAFF
TGTGCCAGCAGTAAACTATATTTGGACACTGAAGCTTTCTTT
>TRBD1|15|-|TRBV6-5|TRBJ1-2
CASSFGDRASYGYTF
TGTGCCAGCAGTTTTGGGGACAGGGCCTCCTATGGCTACACCTTC
>TRBD1|14|-|TRBV30|TRBJ2-5
CAWRQGAWLETQYF
TGTGCCTGGAGACAGGGGGCCTGGTTGGAGACCCAGTACTTC
>TRBD1|16|-|TRBV7-2|TRBJ2-1
CASSLGPGGYANEQFF
TGTGCCAGCAGCTTAGGTCCAGGGGGCTATGCCAATGAGCAGTTCTTC
>TRBD2|16|-|TRBV6-6|TRBJ2-1
CASSRSGSNSYNEQFF
TGTGCCAGCAGCCGTAGCGGGAGTAACTCCTACAATGAGCAGTTCTTC
>-|14|few|TRBV11-2|TRBJ1-5
CASSLTDSNQPQHF
TGTGCCAGCAGCTTGACAGATAGCAATCAGCCCCAGCATTTT
>-|15|-|TRBV10-3|TRBJ1-5
CAISEWDTGIQPQHF
TGTGCCATCAGTGAGTGGGACACAGGGATTCAGCCCCAGCATTTT
>-|14|-|TRBV13|TRBJ1-2
CASSSFTVNYGYTF
TGTGCCAGCAGCTCATTCACAGTTAACTATGGCTACACCTTC
>-|12|-|TRBV11-2|TRBJ2-5
CASSPYQETQYF
TGTGCCAGCAGCCCGTACCAAGAGACCCAGTACTTC
>TRBD1|15|-|TRBV28|TRBJ2-5
CASSRHRGNGETQYF
TGTGCCAGCAGTCGGCACAGGGGGAACGGAGAGACCCAGTACTTC
>-|16|-|TRBV18|TRBJ2-1
CASSPIRQRGDNEQFF
TGTGCCAGCTCGCCGATTCGGCAGCGAGGAGACAATGAGCAGTTCTTC
>TRBD2|15|-|TRBV7-3|TRBJ2-3
CASSTLAERTDTQYF
TGTGCCAGCAGCACACTAGCGGAACGCACAGATACGCAGTATTTT
>TRBD1|15|-|TRBV7-3|TRBJ2-7
CASSRWGQDGDEQYF
TGTGCCAGCAGCCGGTGGGGACAGGACGGGGACGAGCAGTACTTC
>TRBD1|14|-|TRBV25-1|TRBJ2-7
CASSEGTGAYEQYF
TGTGCCAGCAGTGAAGGGACAGGGGCCTACGAGCAGTACTTC
>-|15|-|TRBV2|TRBJ2-2
CASRAVRGSTGELFF
TGTGCCAGCAGAGCCGTCAGGGGCAGCACCGGGGAGCTGTTTTTT